This TCR beta chain was identified during a study of OX40 agonist ivuxolimab in advanced cancers. Background on the study: It was ivuxolimab, an agonistic anti-OX40 (CD134) antibody, that patients were treated with. Partial responses were observed in three patients, of whom one had hepatocellular carcinoma and two had cutaneous melanoma. Those enrolled were approximately 87% male, with a mean age of 60 years and ages from 23 to 79.

The method was immunoSEQ multiplex PCR; TCRdb's version includes in-frame clones alone and lacks a portion of them. The sample includes about 80,000 clones, 92% seen only once; the top ten take roughly 9%. The CDR3 totals 12 residues. V was cut by 5 bases and J by 4 bases, with 6 bases left in between. From germline, CDR1 is SEHNR and CDR2 FQNEAQ (reference sequence). This TCR was recovered from an adult with an advanced solid tumor such as melanoma, head and neck, liver or kidney cancer. Sample: CD4+ or CD8+ T cells sorted from blood, taken in a trial of the OX40 agonist ivuxolimab. This chain joins TRBV7-9 and TRBJ1-5; D is perhaps TRBD1 (5 bases). CDR3 region: CASSRQNQPQHF. Written as DNA, the CDR3 is TGTGCCAGCAGCCGACAGAATCAGCCCCAGCATTTT. Based on the CDR3 plus reference TRBV7-9 and TRBJ1-5, the full variable domain is DTGVSQNPRHKITKRGQNVTFRCDPISEHNRLYWYRQTLGQGPEFLTYFQNEAQLEKSRLLSDRFSAERPKGSFSTLEIQRTEQGDSAMYLCASSRQNQPQHFGDGTRLSIL.